This TCR beta chain appears in the sequencing data of a study of T-cell reconstitution after alpha-beta-depleted transplantation in children. By sample share, this clonotype is medium-sized (0.01 to 0.1%). Its target is not known. Regarding the study as a whole: By one year post-transplant, T-cell counts and diversity largely arose from T cells that were newly produced. The high TCRbeta diversity at day 60 in some patients came from surviving recipient T cells and thymic progenitors.

The germline V and J ends were trimmed by 0 bases and 8 bases, with 7 bases remaining between them. This CDR3 is 13 amino acids long. Germline loops: CDR1 MGHRA, CDR2 YSYEKL. It was with unique molecular identifiers that the TCRbeta library was prepared. TCRdb reprocessed the PCR reads via MiXCR and lists one record per CDR3 protein. The repertoire has 6,500 to 8,000 distinct CDR3 sequences, 30% of them found once; the top ten carry 2.2%. The V gene is TRBV4-1, the J gene TRBJ1-4; D unclear. This specimen consisted of peripheral blood, obtained 60 days after TCRalphabeta/CD19-depleted stem cell transplant. The sequence derives from a boy less than two years old who had a stem cell transplant for SCID, so the T cells may come from the graft donor. The CDR3 DNA reads as TGCGCCAGCAGCCAAGAACTAGGGGAAAAACTGTTTTTT. As protein: CASSQELGEKLFF.